The 21 T cell receptor beta chains reported below all come from one sample, sequenced in a study of shared clonotypes between healthy human individuals. Naive CD8 cells comprised CD45RO-negative, CCR7-positively selected cells, excluding terminally differentiated effector memory CD45RA+ cells. Measured with immunoSEQ multiplex PCR; TCRdb has only the in-frame clones, and not every one. In the table there are some 740,000 clones, almost 95% of which are singletons. Source material: naive CD8+ T cells sorted from blood. The receptors stem from a man between 25 and 39 years old in good health.

This chain connects TRBV7-9 to TRBJ2-3; D is uncertain. This CDR3 is built from 12 residues. With 5 bases removed from V and 5 bases from J, the gap between germline ends came to 8 bases. Germline V gene sequence: CDR1 SEHNR, CDR2 FQNEAQ (reference sequence). The CDR3 DNA reads as TGTGCCAGCAGCCCCGCCGTAGATACGCAGTATTTT. It translates to CASSPAVDTQYF.

The rearrangement uses TRBV9 and TRBJ2-1; 10 positions agree with TRBD2. Per the germline V gene, CDR1 is SGDLS and CDR2 is YYNGEE. V dropped 1 base and J dropped 5; count of bases not matched to a gene: 6. This CDR3 has 16 residues. CDR3 sequence reads: CASSVIGTSVDNEQFF. DNA of the CDR3: TGTGCCAGCAGCGTAATAGGGACTAGCGTAGACAATGAGCAGTTCTTC.

V and J are TRBV29-1 and TRBJ2-2; 8 bases agree with TRBD2. Per the germline V gene, CDR1 is SQVTM and CDR2 is ANQGSEA. J gave up 1 base and V 7 bases, and 2 bases lay outside the gene matches. The CDR3 has 13 amino acids. Here the CDR3 DNA reads TGCAGCGCTAGCGGGCTGAACACCGGGGAGCTGTTTTTT. Protein product: CSASGLNTGELFF.

This clone occurred once. This sequence joins TRBV7-9 and TRBJ1-1, with 11 bases lining up with TRBD1. Germline values: CDR1 SEHNR, CDR2 FQNEAQ (reference sequence). J was trimmed by 3 bases and V by 5 bases; bases with no gene match: 8. CDR3 length: 16 amino acids. The CDR3 nucleotides read TGTGCCAGCAGCGGGGTTGTGGGACAGGGGGACACTGAAGCTTTCTTT. Residues: CASSGVVGQGDTEAFF.

This chain joins TRBV4-1 and TRBJ2-7; perhaps TRBD1 as D (6 bases). Trimming pared 6 bases from V and 2 bases from J, leaving 17 bases between. Per germline, CDR1 MGHRA and CDR2 YSYEKL. The CDR3 extends over 15 amino acids. The CDR3 bases are TGCGCCAGCAGGGCAGAGACAGGTTCCCCCTACGAGCAGTACTTC. Its translation is CASRAETGSPYEQYF.

Note on this clone: This sample also contains other DNA sequences that code for the same CDR3. V gene TRBV27 combines with J gene TRBJ2-7; 7 bases are shared with TRBD1. The CDR3 totals 12 residues. CDR1 and CDR2 from the germline V gene are MNHEY and SMNVEV (reference sequence). V was pared by 6 bases and J by 2 bases, with 1 base of the junction left unmatched. The CDR3 is CASRTGTYEQYF. DNA for the CDR3: TGTGCCAGCAGGACAGGGACCTACGAGCAGTACTTC.

The chain joins TRBV7-9 to TRBJ2-1; 7 bases are a match to TRBD2. The CDR3 contains 15 residues. The V gene's germline CDR1 is SEHNR and CDR2 FQNEAQ (reference sequence). The V and J ends lost 3 bases and 5 bases, in that order; junction bases with no gene match: 7. Here the CDR3 DNA reads TGTGCCAGCAGCTTTCGTCCTAGCGGCAACAATGAGCAGTTCTTC. Protein: CASSFRPSGNNEQFF.

The gene calls are TRBV7-2 and TRBJ1-2; tentatively, D is TRBD1 (5 bases). The CDR3 is made up of 15 amino acids. Germline CDR1 reads SGHTA; CDR2 reads FQGNSA. Trimming left V 1 base short and J 3 bases short, with 12 bases between. Here the CDR3 DNA reads TGTGCCAGCAGCTTAGTGGCAGGGTCGGACTATGGCTACACCTTC. It translates to CASSLVAGSDYGYTF. The variable domain in full, with the rest retrieved from reference TRBV7-2 and TRBJ1-2, is GAGVSQSPSNKVTEKGKDVELRCDPISGHTALYWYRQSLGQGLEFLIYFQGNSAPDKSGLPSDRFSAERTGGSVSTLTIQRTQQEDSAVYLCASSLVAGSDYGYTFGSGTRLTVV.

Points on this clone: The sample has other DNA sequences that encode this CDR3 too. This sequence joins TRBV30 and TRBJ2-3; TRBD2 agrees at 7 bases. Trimming took 2 bases from V and 0 from J; bases not matched to a gene: 2. The CDR3 consists of 14 residues. Germline values: CDR1 GTSNPN, CDR2 SVGIG (reference sequence). In DNA form, the CDR3 reads TGTGCCTGGAGTTTAGCGGGTAGCACAGATACGCAGTATTTT. It specifies CAWSLAGSTDTQYF. The variable domain in full, with the rest retrieved from reference TRBV30 and TRBJ2-3, is SQTIHQWPATLVQPVGSPLSLECTVEGTSNPNLYWYRQAAGRGLQLLFYSVGIGQISSEVPQNLSASRPQDRQFILSSKKLLLSDSGFYLCAWSLAGSTDTQYFGPGTRLTVL.

The chain employs TRBV10-1 and TRBJ2-1; possible D gene TRBD1, 6 bases. The V end was cut by 3 bases, the J end by 7 bases, with 13 bases between. Germline V gives CDR1 WNHNN, CDR2 SYGVQD (reference sequence). This CDR3 is built from 14 residues. This CDR3 is CASSEDRLENEQFF. CDR3 sequence (DNA): TGCGCCAGCAGTGAAGACAGGTTGGAGAATGAGCAGTTCTTC.

CDR3 sequence (DNA): TGCGCCAGCAGCCTCCGGGACAGGGGGAGCTCCTACAATGAGCAGTTCTTC. This encodes CASSLRDRGSSYNEQFF. The chain carries TRBV5-1 and TRBJ2-1; 11 nucleotides agree with TRBD1. Unmatched junction bases numbered 6, after V lost 4 bases and J lost 0 bases. From germline, CDR1 is SGHRS and CDR2 YFSETQ. The CDR3 runs to 17 residues.

This clone was seen a single time. The chain employs TRBV11-2 and TRBJ2-7, with 8 bases lining up with TRBD2. The CDR3 runs 14 residues. Germline V gene data show CDR1 as SGHAT and CDR2 as FQNNGV. The V and J ends lost 7 bases and 2 bases, in that order; junction bases with no gene match: 7. CDR3 amino acids: CASNEMGLAYEQYF. In DNA, the CDR3 is TGTGCCAGCAACGAAATGGGACTAGCCTACGAGCAGTACTTC.

This clone was counted a few times. V gene TRBV14 combines with J gene TRBJ2-7, with TRBD1 identical over 12 bases. The germline V gene encodes CDR1 SGHDN and CDR2 FVKESK. V was clipped by 5 bases and J by 7 bases; unmatched bases: 12. The CDR3 covers 16 residues. The CDR3 loop is CASSSGPGQGAIEQYF. CDR3 in DNA: TGTGCCAGCAGCTCAGGGCCGGGACAGGGGGCAATTGAGCAGTACTTC.

This clone was counted a few times. The chain's CDR3 is CASSQDRWGGSYGYTF. CDR3 in DNA: TGCGCCAGCAGCCAAGATCGCTGGGGAGGTAGCTATGGCTACACCTTC. The V and J genes are TRBV4-3 and TRBJ1-2; D is uncertain. V lost 0 bases to trimming and J lost 4 bases, with 15 bases between them. CDR1 and CDR2 (germline): LGHNA, YSLEER. The CDR3 is made up of 16 amino acids.

This chain links TRBV2 with TRBJ1-5; D unresolved. In germline, CDR1 is SNHLY, CDR2 FYNNEI. Trimming removed 3 bases at V and 4 bases at J, with 7 bases between. The CDR3 has 13 amino acids. CDR3 protein: CASSETRNQPQHF. In DNA, the CDR3 is TGTGCCAGCAGTGAGACGAGGAATCAGCCCCAGCATTTT.

The chain carries TRBV15 and TRBJ2-7; D not certain. Germline CDR1 LNHNV, CDR2 YYDKDF (reference sequence). Trimming left V 5 bases short and J 2 bases short, with 13 bases between. The CDR3 consists of 14 residues. The CDR3 reads CATSSSQGAYEQYF. CDR3 nucleotides: TGTGCCACCAGCTCGTCCCAAGGCGCCTACGAGCAGTACTTC.

This clone was observed once. The chain has TRBV27 and TRBJ2-3; the D gene is possibly TRBD2 (6 bases). Germline V gene data show CDR1 as MNHEY and CDR2 as SMNVEV (reference sequence). This CDR3 contains 16 residues. V lost 3 bases and J lost 2, with 15 bases in between. CDR3 region: CASSLGTGVFTDTQYF. CDR3 DNA sequence: TGTGCCAGCAGTTTGGGGACTGGAGTCTTCACAGATACGCAGTATTTT.

This chain uses TRBV14 with TRBJ2-7, with D possibly TRBD2 on 6 matching bases. V was pared by 1 base and J by 3 bases, with 10 bases between. CDR1 is SGHDN and CDR2 is FVKESK in the germline V gene. This CDR3 is built from 14 residues. The CDR3 region has the DNA TGTGCCAGCAGCCAAGCGGGAGTCCGCTACGAGCAGTACTTC. It translates to CASSQAGVRYEQYF.

At least ten counts were recorded for this clone. This sequence joins TRBV9 and TRBJ2-7; no definite D call. The CDR3 consists of 12 residues. Per the germline V gene, CDR1 is SGDLS and CDR2 is YYNGEE. V was pared by 4 bases and J by 3 bases, with 8 bases between. CDR3 nucleotide sequence: TGTGCCAGCAGCCAGAATAACTACGAGCAGTACTTC. It codes for CASSQNNYEQYF.

The chain carries TRBV5-1 and TRBJ1-1; TRBD1 matches 7 bases. The CDR3 sequence is 13 residues long. V lost 8 bases, J lost 0 bases, and 4 bases stayed unmatched. Germline lookup yields CDR1 SGHRS and CDR2 YFSETQ. CDR3 region: CASGTAMNTEAFF. For the CDR3, the DNA is TGCGCCAGTGGGACAGCGATGAACACTGAAGCTTTCTTT.

This chain links TRBV27 with TRBJ2-1, with a weak D call TRBD1 (6 bases). Per germline, CDR1 MNHEY and CDR2 SMNVEV (reference sequence). There are 13 residues in the CDR3. V was trimmed by 5 bases and J by 11 bases, leaving 16 bases between them. This CDR3 is CASSQDSFLQQFF. The CDR3 nucleotides read TGTGCCAGCAGTCAGGACAGTTTTTTGCAGCAGTTCTTC.